Presented here are 20 T cell receptor beta chains from one specimen sequenced in a study of T cells in tuberculosis. Sequencing was performed with immunoSEQ multiplex PCR; in TCRdb, only in-frame clones are kept and a portion is missing. The sample has approximately 49,000 clones, roughly 96% seen once; the top ten hold 1.4% to 1.5%. Indicated time point: new active TB diagnosis, blood taken before or within 7 days of starting treatment. The sample was PBMCs, taken at tuberculosis diagnosis. These receptors were collected from an adult with tuberculosis.

This chain connects TRBV4-1 to TRBJ2-1, with 10 positions matching TRBD2. Germline V lookup: CDR1 MGHRA, CDR2 YSYEKL. This CDR3 comprises 17 residues. The V gene end was trimmed by 0 bases and the J gene end by 9 bases; junction bases not matched to a gene: 11. This chain's CDR3 is CASSQELAGVSFGEQFF. Here the CDR3 DNA reads TGCGCCAGCAGCCAAGAGCTAGCGGGAGTCTCGTTTGGTGAGCAGTTCTTC.

The gene calls are TRBV5-4 and TRBJ1-1; 8 nucleotides align to TRBD1. The ends lost 4 bases at V and 2 bases at J; junction bases unmatched: 16. In germline, CDR1 is SGHNT, CDR2 YYREEE (reference sequence). The CDR3 spans 18 residues. The CDR3 DNA sequence: TGTGCCAGCAGCCCGCCTGGGACAGGCTCCATATTTAACACTGAAGCTTTCTTT. The encoded protein is CASSPPGTGSIFNTEAFF.

This clone was picked up a small number of times. The chain combines TRBV19 with TRBJ2-2; TRBD2 matches at 9 bases. The CDR3 loop spans 14 amino acids. The V gene's germline CDR1 is LNHDA and CDR2 SQIVND (reference sequence). V lost 5 bases and J lost 7; bases outside the gene matches: 5. CDR3 coding DNA: TGTGCCAGTAGTTTGGCTAGCGGGAACGGGGAGCTGTTTTTT. Protein: CASSLASGNGELFF.

The chain has TRBV6-1 and TRBJ1-1; the match to TRBD1 covers 8 bases. The CDR3 sequence is 13 residues long. CDR1 and CDR2 from the germline V gene are MNHNS and SASEGT. Trimming took 7 bases from V and 3 from J; bases not matched to a gene: 4. The CDR3 here is CASTPGGYTEAFF. The CDR3 DNA reads as TGTGCCAGCACGCCAGGGGGCTACACTGAAGCTTTCTTT.

This clone was counted once. The J gene is TRBJ1-2, the V gene TRBV7-9, with 7 bases identical to TRBD1. CDR3 length equals 14 residues. Germline-derived CDR1 and CDR2 are SEHNR and FQNEAQ (reference sequence). With V trimmed by 3 bases and J by 7 bases, 8 bases remained unmatched. DNA of the CDR3: TGTGCCAGCAGCTTTAAGGGGGCGTCTGGTGGCTACACCTTC. Encoded protein: CASSFKGASGGYTF.

The chain carries TRBV7-2 and TRBJ2-7; 10 nucleotides align to TRBD2. Germline CDR1 SGHTA, CDR2 FQGNSA. This CDR3 region has 16 residues. With 5 bases clipped from V and 5 bases from J, the junction kept 12 bases outside the gene matches. CDR3 bases: TGTGCCAGCAGCCTTGGGTCAGCGGGAGGGCCAGACGAGCAGTACTTC. It yields the protein CASSLGSAGGPDEQYF.

This chain connects TRBV9 to TRBJ2-1, with TRBD2 identical over 11 bases. Germline CDR1 and CDR2: SGDLS and YYNGEE. Trimming took 0 bases from V and 0 from J; bases not matched to a gene: 11. The CDR3 loop spans 20 amino acids. This CDR3 is CASSVAVTSGSGSSYNEQFF. The CDR3 nucleotides read TGTGCCAGCAGCGTAGCGGTTACTAGCGGGAGCGGGAGCTCCTACAATGAGCAGTTCTTC.

The chain uses TRBV9 and TRBJ2-7; 7 bases agree with TRBD1. Germline CDR1 SGDLS, CDR2 YYNGEE. This CDR3 comprises 18 residues. Germline trimming cut 0 bases from V and 2 bases from J; bases unmatched to any gene: 14. As DNA, the CDR3 is TGTGCCAGCAGCGTAGACGCCCCCCAACCAACAGGGGCCTACGAGCAGTACTTC. This codes for CASSVDAPQPTGAYEQYF.

The chain combines TRBV19 with TRBJ2-6, with a possible D match to TRBD2 (6 bases). CDR3 length: 15 residues. The germline V gene has CDR1 LNHDA and CDR2 SQIVND (reference sequence). Trimming took off 1 base at V and 2 bases at J, with 6 bases between the two ends. CDR3 DNA sequence: TGTGCCAGTAGTATAGGGGGGGCTGGGGCCAACGTCCTGACTTTC. Translating gives CASSIGGAGANVLTF.

The rearrangement links TRBV5-3 to TRBJ2-7, with D possibly TRBD2 on 5 matching bases. TRBV5-3 is designated an ORF whose function remains uncertain. The V gene lost 4 bases and the J gene lost 2 bases, with 19 bases spanning the gap. The CDR3 sequence is 16 residues long. The DNA for the CDR3 is TGTGCCAGAAGCCCGATGATAGCCCTGGAGGCCTACGAGCAGTACTTC. Protein product: CARSPMIALEAYEQYF.

J is TRBJ2-1 and V is TRBV9; 11 bases match TRBD1. CDR1 and CDR2 (germline): SGDLS, YYNGEE. This CDR3 has 21 residues. The V segment lost 0 bases and the J segment 7 bases; nucleotides outside the gene matches: 21. The CDR3 DNA reads as TGTGCCAGCAGCGTAGATCTCGGGACAGGGGGATTGACAGGGGTTGGGAATGAGCAGTTCTTC. It codes for CASSVDLGTGGLTGVGNEQFF.

This rearrangement joins TRBV27 to TRBJ1-5, with D unresolved. CDR3 size: 12 residues. V was clipped by 6 bases and J by 3 bases, with 6 bases between them. From germline, CDR1 is MNHEY and CDR2 SMNVEV (reference sequence). CDR3 in DNA: TGTGCCAGCAGCCGTCCCAATCAGCCCCAGCATTTT. Protein: CASSRPNQPQHF.

With regard to this clone: Its ends do not fully match the called genes, so a read error is possible. The chain combines TRBV7-7 with TRBJ2-5; 9 bases fit TRBD2. The CDR3 consists of 17 residues. Germline-derived CDR1 and CDR2 are SSHAT and FNYEAQ (reference sequence). DNA of the CDR3: TGTGCTAGCAGCTTAGGGGCTAGCGGGATTGACAGAGAGACCCAGTACTTC. Encoded protein: CASSLGASGIDRETQYF.

The chain combines TRBV6-5 with TRBJ1-1; D unresolved. Trimming left V 5 bases short and J 11 bases short, with 18 bases between. Germline values: CDR1 MNHEY, CDR2 SVGAGI. The CDR3 has 13 residues. In DNA form, the CDR3 reads TGTGCCAGCAGTACCCGGACTTTGGTAAGGGCTTTCTTT. This codes for CASSTRTLVRAFF.

V and J are TRBV29-1 and TRBJ2-7, with unresolved D. CDR3 length: 12 amino acids. Germline CDR1 and CDR2: SQVTM and ANQGSEA. Trimming removed 5 bases from V and 0 bases from J, with 8 bases in between. The CDR3 region is CSVYGISYEQYF. The CDR3, as DNA: TGCAGCGTTTACGGTATCTCCTACGAGCAGTACTTC.

The gene calls are TRBV7-2 and TRBJ2-1, with 8 bases lining up with TRBD1. CDR1 and CDR2 (germline): SGHTA, FQGNSA. V was clipped by 3 bases and J by 7 bases; unmatched bases: 8. The CDR3 runs to 15 residues. The CDR3 DNA follows: TGTGCCAGCAGCTTTCGGCAGGGGGCTAGGAATGAGCAGTTCTTC. Translated, it gives CASSFRQGARNEQFF.

The chain links TRBV7-6 to TRBJ2-3, with TRBD2 matching 13 bases. The CDR3 totals 16 residues. V lost 4 bases, J lost 1 base, and 2 bases stayed unmatched. CDR1 SGHVS and CDR2 FNYEAQ come from the germline V gene. The CDR3 DNA sequence: TGTGCCAGCAGCTCACTAGCGGGAGGGGGCACAGATACGCAGTATTTT. Translated, it gives CASSSLAGGGTDTQYF.

The V and J genes are TRBV6-6 and TRBJ1-3; D gene uncertain. The germline V gene has CDR1 MNHNY and CDR2 SVGAGI (reference sequence). The CDR3 sequence is 14 residues long. V was clipped by 3 bases and J by 0 bases, with 6 bases between them. In DNA form, the CDR3 reads TGTGCCAGCAGTTATGGCACCTCTGGAAACACCATATATTTT. Its protein product is CASSYGTSGNTIYF.

This clone was detected a few times. The CDR3 region has the DNA TGCAGCGGGGGGGACAGGGATTATGGCTACACCTTC. This translates into CSGGDRDYGYTF. This chain connects TRBV29-1 to TRBJ1-2; 9 bases agree with TRBD1. The CDR3 has 12 amino acids. Germline-derived CDR1 and CDR2 are SQVTM and ANQGSEA. With 7 bases clipped from V and 5 bases from J, the junction kept 5 bases outside the gene matches. The full variable domain, completed using reference TRBV29-1 and TRBJ1-2, is SAVISQKPSRDICQRGTSLTIQCQVDSQVTMMFWYRQQPGQSLTLIATANQGSEATYESGFVIDKFPISRPNLTFSTLTVSNMSPEDSSIYLCSGGDRDYGYTFGSGTRLTVV.

The CDR3 sequence: CASSTRRNTGELFF. CDR3 in DNA: TGTGCCAGCAGCACACGCCGGAACACCGGGGAGCTGTTTTTT. The genes are TRBV5-4 and TRBJ2-2; D unclear. The ends were cut back, 4 bases at V and 1 base at J, with 8 bases in the middle. CDR1 is SGHNT, CDR2 YYREEE, per germline (reference sequence). The CDR3 sequence is 14 residues long.